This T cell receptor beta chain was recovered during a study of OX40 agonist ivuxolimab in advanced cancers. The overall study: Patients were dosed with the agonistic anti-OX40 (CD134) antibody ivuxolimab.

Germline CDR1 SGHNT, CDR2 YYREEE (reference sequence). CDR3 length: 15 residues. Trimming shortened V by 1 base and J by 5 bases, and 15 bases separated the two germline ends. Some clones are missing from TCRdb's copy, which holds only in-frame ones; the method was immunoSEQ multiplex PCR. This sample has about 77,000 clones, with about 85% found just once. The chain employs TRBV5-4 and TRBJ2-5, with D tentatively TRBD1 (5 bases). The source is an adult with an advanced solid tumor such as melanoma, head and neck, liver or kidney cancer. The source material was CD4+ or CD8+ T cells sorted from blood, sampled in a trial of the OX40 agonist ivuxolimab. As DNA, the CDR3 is TGTGCCAGCAGCTTGTTTCAGGGTAGGACGGAGACCCAGTACTTC. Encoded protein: CASSLFQGRTETQYF.